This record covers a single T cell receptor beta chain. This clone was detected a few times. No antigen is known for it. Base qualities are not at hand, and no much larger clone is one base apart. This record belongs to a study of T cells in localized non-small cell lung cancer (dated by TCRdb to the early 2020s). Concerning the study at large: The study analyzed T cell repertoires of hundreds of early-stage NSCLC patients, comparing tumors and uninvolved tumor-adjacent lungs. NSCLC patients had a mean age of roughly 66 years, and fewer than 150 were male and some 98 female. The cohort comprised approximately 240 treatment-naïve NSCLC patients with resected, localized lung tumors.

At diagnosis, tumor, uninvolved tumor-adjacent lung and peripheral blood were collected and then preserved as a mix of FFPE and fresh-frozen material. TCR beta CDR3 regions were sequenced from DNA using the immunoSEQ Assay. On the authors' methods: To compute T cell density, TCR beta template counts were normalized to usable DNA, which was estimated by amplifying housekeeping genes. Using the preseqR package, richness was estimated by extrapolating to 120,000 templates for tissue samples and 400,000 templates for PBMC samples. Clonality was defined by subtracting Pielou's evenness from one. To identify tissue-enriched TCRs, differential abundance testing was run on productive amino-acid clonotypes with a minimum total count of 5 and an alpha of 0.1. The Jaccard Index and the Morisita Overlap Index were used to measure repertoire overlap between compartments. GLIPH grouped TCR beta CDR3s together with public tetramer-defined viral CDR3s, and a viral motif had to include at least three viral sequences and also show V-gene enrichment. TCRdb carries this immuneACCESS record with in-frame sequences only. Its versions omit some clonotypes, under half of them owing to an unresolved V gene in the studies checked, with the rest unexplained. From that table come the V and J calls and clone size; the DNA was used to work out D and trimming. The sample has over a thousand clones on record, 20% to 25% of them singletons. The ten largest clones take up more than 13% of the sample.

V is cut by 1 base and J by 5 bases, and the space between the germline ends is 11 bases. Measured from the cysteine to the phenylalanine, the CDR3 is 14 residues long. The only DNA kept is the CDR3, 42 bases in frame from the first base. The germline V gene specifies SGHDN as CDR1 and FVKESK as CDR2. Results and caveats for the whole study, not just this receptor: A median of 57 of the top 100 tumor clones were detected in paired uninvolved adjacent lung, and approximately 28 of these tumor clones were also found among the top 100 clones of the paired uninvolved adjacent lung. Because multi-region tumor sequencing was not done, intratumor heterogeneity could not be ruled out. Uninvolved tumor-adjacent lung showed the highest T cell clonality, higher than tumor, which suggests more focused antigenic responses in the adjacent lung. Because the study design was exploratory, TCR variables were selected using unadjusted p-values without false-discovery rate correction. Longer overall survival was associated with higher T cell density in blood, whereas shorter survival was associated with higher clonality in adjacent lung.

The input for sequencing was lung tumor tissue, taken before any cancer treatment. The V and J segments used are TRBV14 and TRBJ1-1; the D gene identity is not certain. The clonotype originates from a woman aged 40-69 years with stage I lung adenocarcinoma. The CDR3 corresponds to CASSQVVLGTEAFF. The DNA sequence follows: TGTGCCAGCAGCCAAGTTGTCCTGGGGACTGAAGCTTTCTTT.